The TCR beta chain described here comes from a study of cytomegalovirus exposure and HLA in healthy donors. Comments on this clone: The antigen is undetermined.

From germline, CDR1 is SGHAT and CDR2 FQNNGV. CDR3 length: 12 amino acids. The V and J ends lost 0 bases and 8 bases respectively, with 2 bases between them. Study-wide results and caveats: Sequencing depth across donors, presence/absence analyses assumed, was roughly uniform. An Asian-associated ancestry cluster reportedly showed fewer N-insertions than the approximately 700-donor mean in a later analysis. In a later analysis, a missense DCLRE1C variant was linked to TCR beta V- and J-gene trimming.

PCR employed 60 Vbeta and 13 Jbeta primers. The authors' processing: A later analysis tallied 75 million to 80 million unique TCR beta chains, around 12 million of them shared. The repertoire was sequenced with immunoSEQ multiplex PCR; TCRdb's copy has only in-frame clones and lacks some. V and J calls and clone size are copied from that table; D and trimming were computed from the DNA. The sample contains roughly 220,000 clones, 80% to 90% of which appear only once. The chain joins TRBV11-2 to TRBJ2-6, with D uncertain. Specimen: PBMCs. The source of this sequence is a young man in good health and CMV-seronegative. CDR3 DNA: TGTGCCAGCAGCTTAGACTCCAACGTCCTGACTTTC. This sequence encodes CASSLDSNVLTF. Using reference TRBV11-2 and TRBJ2-6 for the parts outside the CDR3, the full variable domain is EAGVAQSPRYKIIEKRQSVAFWCNPISGHATLYWYQQILGQGPKLLIQFQNNGVVDDSQLPKDRFSAERLKGVDSTLKIQPAKLEDSAVYLCASSLDSNVLTFGAGSRLTVL.